The 32 T cell receptor beta chains in this list originate from one sample, sequenced in a study of beta chain features in type 1 diabetes. The entirety of the isolated RNA underwent reverse transcription, so expressed TCRB transcripts were sequenced. Only in-frame clones appear in the TCRdb table, and some are missing; sequencing was by immunoSEQ multiplex PCR. The repertoire holds 140,000 to 150,000 clones, under 60% seen once, with over 0.4% in the top ten. The sequenced material came from Tregs from blood. All receptors come from a man aged 18 to 30 in good health.

This clone was detected only once. The V gene is TRBV14, the J gene TRBJ2-5; 9 nucleotides agree with TRBD1. The junction had 10 bases not matched to a gene; V was cut back by 0 bases and J by 5 bases. Germline lookup yields CDR1 SGHDN and CDR2 FVKESK. This CDR3 region has 17 residues. CDR3 coding DNA: TGTGCCAGCAGCCAAGATCCGTGGGGACAGGGAGAGGAGACCCAGTACTTC. This sequence encodes CASSQDPWGQGEETQYF.

The chain joins TRBV6-5 to TRBJ2-7; TRBD2 aligns across 7 bases. The CDR3 covers 12 residues. V lost 6 bases, J lost 5 bases, and 4 bases stayed unmatched. Looked up from germline, CDR1 is MNHEY and CDR2 is SVGAGI. For the CDR3, the DNA is TGTGCCAGCAGCTATGCGGGGGACGAGCAGTACTTC. Translating it yields CASSYAGDEQYF.

This clone was observed a handful of times. The chain recombines TRBV7-2 with TRBJ2-1; 9 positions match TRBD1. Germline CDR1 is SGHTA and CDR2 is FQGNSA. The junction had 6 bases not matched to a gene; V was cut back by 5 bases and J by 7 bases. This CDR3 spans 14 amino acids. The CDR3 DNA reads TGTGCCAGCAGCCTTTGGACAGGGGAAAATGAGCAGTTCTTC. It encodes CASSLWTGENEQFF.

This chain links TRBV6-5 with TRBJ2-1; 7 bases fit TRBD2. V gave up 0 bases and J gave up 4 bases; unmatched junction bases: 6. The CDR3 sequence is 16 residues long. Germline loops: CDR1 MNHEY, CDR2 SVGAGI. In nucleotides, the CDR3 is TGTGCCAGCAGTTACTCAGTTGCGGGGGTGTACAATGAGCAGTTCTTC. It is translated as CASSYSVAGVYNEQFF.

V and J are TRBV6-5 and TRBJ2-7; 11 positions agree with TRBD1. Germline CDR1 is MNHEY and CDR2 is SVGAGI. J gave up 2 bases and V 2 bases, and 2 bases lay outside the gene matches. The CDR3 contains 15 residues. CDR3 in DNA: TGTGCCAGCAGTTACAGGGGACAGGGGGCCTACGAGCAGTACTTC. Translating it yields CASSYRGQGAYEQYF.

The chain uses TRBV7-2 and TRBJ1-2; no definite D call. From germline, CDR1 is SGHTA and CDR2 FQGNSA. CDR3 length: 14 residues. V was clipped by 0 bases and J by 3 bases, with 8 bases between them. The CDR3 nucleotides read TGTGCCAGCAGCTTAGCGATAGCAGACTATGGCTACACCTTC. Residues: CASSLAIADYGYTF.

The rearrangement links TRBV7-9 to TRBJ1-5; no reliable D call. The germline CDR1 and CDR2 sequences are SEHNR and FQNEAQ (reference sequence). Between the trimmed V and J ends, which lost 5 bases and 1 base, there was a span of 6 bases. The CDR3 extends over 13 amino acids. As DNA, the CDR3 is TGTGCCAGCAGCGGCCGCAGCAATCAGCCCCAGCATTTT. It translates to CASSGRSNQPQHF.

To note about this clone: The junction differs from germline at one of its ends, possibly a read error. The V gene is TRBV27, the J gene TRBJ2-2, with 7 nucleotides matching TRBD2. CDR3 length equals 14 residues. The V gene's germline CDR1 is MNHEY and CDR2 SMNVEV (reference sequence). CDR3 residues: CASSGGWNAGELFF. The DNA of the CDR3 is TGTGCCAGCAGCGGGGGGTGGAACGCCGGGGAGCTGTTTTTT.

This clone was seen only a few times. The chain recombines TRBV5-1 with TRBJ2-1, with 9 nucleotides matching TRBD1. Losses at the gene ends were 3 bases for V and 0 bases for J; bases not matched to a gene: 7. The germline CDR1 and CDR2 sequences are SGHRS and YFSETQ. The CDR3 sequence is 17 residues long. The CDR3 coding sequence is TGCGCCAGCAGCTCACCAGGGACAGGGAGCTCCTACAATGAGCAGTTCTTC. Amino acid sequence: CASSSPGTGSSYNEQFF.

V gene TRBV7-9 combines with J gene TRBJ2-1, with 12 nucleotides matching TRBD2. With 1 base clipped from V and 9 bases from J, the junction kept 10 bases outside the gene matches. The CDR3 runs to 17 residues. Looked up from germline, CDR1 is SEHNR and CDR2 is FQNEAQ (reference sequence). The CDR3 DNA is TGTGCCAGCAGCTTAGGACTAGCGGGAGCCCTTACCCTTGAGCAGTTCTTC. Its protein product is CASSLGLAGALTLEQFF.

With respect to this clone: No DNA is shown, since the ends of the CDR3 on it are uncertain; the CDR3 is the one TCRdb lists. V is TRBV28 and J is TRBJ1-5; the table assigns TRBD1, which was not confirmed against the DNA. The CDR3 sequence runs 15 residues, both termini included. Germline V gene data show CDR1 as MDHEN and CDR2 as SYDVKM. The CDR3 sequence: CASSFGPGGITPQHF.

The CDR3 DNA reads as TGTGCCAGCAGCTTAGAATTGGGTTCGGGCACCGGGGAGCTGTTTTTT. Its translation is CASSLELGSGTGELFF. The chain is built from TRBV11-3 and TRBJ2-2; D unclear. Germline V CDR1 and CDR2: SGHNT, YENEEA. Trimming left V 0 bases short and J 4 bases short, with 12 bases between. This CDR3 contains 16 residues. Full variable domain (remainder filled in from reference TRBV11-3 and TRBJ2-2): EAGVVQSPRYKIIEKKQPVAFWCNPISGHNTLYWYLQNLGQGPELLIRYENEEAVDDSQLPKDRFSAERLKGVDSTLKIQPAELGDSAVYLCASSLELGSGTGELFFGEGSRLTVL.

This chain uses TRBV28 with TRBJ1-3, with TRBD1 matching over 8 bases. CDR3 length: 14 residues. Germline values: CDR1 MDHEN, CDR2 SYDVKM. The J segment lost 4 bases and the V segment lost 6 bases, leaving 5 bases of the junction unmatched. CDR3 DNA sequence: TGTGCCAGCAGATATCGGGACAGGGGAAACACCATATATTTT. Protein: CASRYRDRGNTIYF.

The CDR3 sequence: CASSTRDRVNEQFF. CDR3 sequence (DNA): TGTGCCAGCAGCACTCGGGACAGGGTCAATGAGCAGTTCTTC. V is TRBV7-8 and J is TRBJ2-1; TRBD1 agrees at 9 bases. The CDR3 contains 14 residues. V shed 5 bases and J 6 bases; nucleotides not matched to a gene: 5. Looked up from germline, CDR1 is SGHVS and CDR2 is FQNEAQ.

This clone occurred a few times. The CDR3 DNA is TGTGCCAGCAGCATTTTCCGGGATCGAAGGGAGCAGTTCTTC. It codes for CASSIFRDRREQFF. The rearrangement uses TRBV7-2 and TRBJ2-1; possible D gene TRBD2, 5 bases. Deletions cut 5 bases from V and 10 bases from J, with 18 bases between. The germline CDR1 and CDR2 sequences are SGHTA and FQGNSA. CDR3 length equals 14 residues.

This chain joins TRBV7-3 and TRBJ2-7; 7 nucleotides agree with TRBD2. This CDR3 region has 13 residues. CDR1 and CDR2 from the germline V gene are SGHTA and FQGTGA. V was pared by 4 bases and J by 6 bases, with 6 bases of the junction left unmatched. Here the CDR3 DNA reads TGTGCCAGCAGCTGGACCGGACTAGGCGAGCAGTACTTC. This codes for CASSWTGLGEQYF.

This clone was counted only a few times. The chain joins TRBV30 to TRBJ1-2, with D tentatively TRBD1 (6 bases). V was shortened by 2 bases and J by 5 bases, with 12 bases between the two germline ends. CDR3 length: 13 residues. The V gene's germline CDR1 is GTSNPN and CDR2 SVGIG (reference sequence). CDR3 DNA sequence: TGTGCCTGGAGTTCCCAGGGGAGATATGGCTACACCTTC. As protein: CAWSSQGRYGYTF.

This chain links TRBV5-1 with TRBJ1-1; possible D gene TRBD1, 5 bases. The ends were cut back, 2 bases at V and 6 bases at J, with 20 bases in the middle. CDR1 is SGHRS and CDR2 is YFSETQ in the germline V gene. The CDR3 sequence is 16 residues long. The CDR3 DNA is TGCGCCAGCAGCTTCGGCGCAGGGCATAGCGGGGCTGAAGCTTTCTTT. This codes for CASSFGAGHSGAEAFF. The full variable domain, rest sourced from reference TRBV5-1 and TRBJ1-1, is KAGVTQTPRYLIKTRGQQVTLSCSPISGHRSVSWYQQTPGQGLQFLFEYFSETQRNKGNFPGRFSGRQFSNSRSEMNVSTLELGDSALYLCASSFGAGHSGAEAFFGQGTRLTVV.

The chain carries TRBV5-5 and TRBJ2-3; no firm D call. The germline CDR1 and CDR2 sequences are SGHKS and YYEKEE (reference sequence). Trimming took 4 bases from V and 4 from J, leaving 10 bases between them. The CDR3 covers 13 residues. DNA for the CDR3: TGTGCCAGCAGCCGAAGACAAGCAGATACGCAGTATTTT. This encodes CASSRRQADTQYF.

V usage is TRBV19 and J usage is TRBJ2-7; TRBD2 matches at 11 bases. Looked up from germline, CDR1 is LNHDA and CDR2 is SQIVND (reference sequence). The trim removed 5 bases at V and 3 bases at J, leaving 6 bases unmatched. This CDR3 has 15 amino acids. The CDR3 DNA sequence: TGTGCCAGTAGTCTCACTAGCGGGAGCGGCTACGAGCAGTACTTC. It is translated as CASSLTSGSGYEQYF.

V is TRBV18 and J is TRBJ1-2; D not resolved. In germline, CDR1 is KGHSH, CDR2 LQKENI. Trimming took off 3 bases at V and 3 bases at J, with 8 bases between the two ends. CDR3 size: 13 residues. CDR3 DNA sequence: TGTGCCAGCTCACCGGGGAGGGACTATGGCTACACCTTC. Protein sequence: CASSPGRDYGYTF.

The chain is built from TRBV19 and TRBJ1-3, with TRBD1 as a possible D gene (5 bases). Germline values: CDR1 LNHDA, CDR2 SQIVND (reference sequence). The ends were cut back, 3 bases at V and 0 bases at J, with 15 bases in the middle. The CDR3 loop spans 17 amino acids. The CDR3 DNA sequence: TGTGCCAGTAGTATGCTGAGGGACTACCGCTCTGGAAACACCATATATTTT. Its protein product is CASSMLRDYRSGNTIYF. Full variable domain (rest looked up from reference TRBV19 and TRBJ1-3): DGGITQSPKYLFRKEGQNVTLSCEQNLNHDAMYWYRQDPGQGLRLIYYSQIVNDFQKGDIAEGYSVSREKKESFPLTVTSAQKNPTAFYLCASSMLRDYRSGNTIYFGEGSWLTVV.

This clone has only a few counts. V and J are TRBV28 and TRBJ1-4, with D perhaps matching TRBD1 (6 bases). V shed 6 bases and J shed 8 bases, with 13 bases lying between them. CDR1 and CDR2 (germline): MDHEN, SYDVKM. The CDR3 has 13 amino acids. As DNA, the CDR3 is TGTGCCAGCAGAATCAGGGGCGGCGAAAAACTGTTTTTT. This encodes CASRIRGGEKLFF.

The V gene is TRBV5-4, the J gene TRBJ1-1; D possibly corresponds to TRBD1 (5 bases). Trimming cost V 0 bases and J 5 bases, with 14 bases left between them. The germline V gene encodes CDR1 SGHNT and CDR2 YYREEE (reference sequence). The CDR3 length is 15 residues. CDR3 sequence: CASSLVGGLGTEAFF. The DNA of the CDR3 is TGTGCCAGCAGCTTGGTCGGGGGGTTAGGTACTGAAGCTTTCTTT.

The gene calls are TRBV11-3 and TRBJ2-7; D is ambiguous. V lost 3 bases and J lost 5, with 14 bases in between. Germline CDR1 is SGHNT and CDR2 is YENEEA. The CDR3 is 14 amino acids. As DNA, the CDR3 is TGTGCCAGCAGCTTTGGCCGGGTTGAGGACGAGCAGTACTTC. This sequence encodes CASSFGRVEDEQYF. Variable domain in full (rest from reference TRBV11-3 and TRBJ2-7): EAGVVQSPRYKIIEKKQPVAFWCNPISGHNTLYWYLQNLGQGPELLIRYENEEAVDDSQLPKDRFSAERLKGVDSTLKIQPAELGDSAVYLCASSFGRVEDEQYFGPGTRLTVT.

This clone was detected a few times. This rearrangement joins TRBV7-2 to TRBJ2-3, with D uncertain. Germline CDR1 and CDR2: SGHTA and FQGNSA. V was shortened by 3 bases and J by 6 bases, with 7 bases between the two germline ends. The CDR3 extends over 12 amino acids. The CDR3 here is CASSFSTDTQYF. CDR3 DNA sequence: TGTGCCAGCAGCTTTAGTACGGATACGCAGTATTTT.

This clone was detected only a few times. The chain is built from TRBV29-1 and TRBJ1-1; D is possibly TRBD1 (5 bases). This CDR3 has 13 amino acids. V dropped 6 bases and J dropped 1 base, with 12 bases sitting between them. Germline V gene lookup returns CDR1 SQVTM and CDR2 ANQGSEA. The CDR3 nucleotides are TGCAGCGTGGGCCGACAGACGAACACTGAAGCTTTCTTT. Translated, it gives CSVGRQTNTEAFF.

In its sample, this clone was seen a few times. This rearrangement joins TRBV4-3 to TRBJ2-1; no definite D call. The CDR3 sequence is 14 residues long. The ends were cut back, 4 bases at V and 7 bases at J, with 14 bases in the middle. Germline V gene sequence: CDR1 LGHNA, CDR2 YSLEER. The CDR3: CASSPMPPRNEQFF. In DNA form, the CDR3 reads TGCGCCAGCAGCCCTATGCCACCTCGGAATGAGCAGTTCTTC.

This clone was observed a handful of times. This chain joins TRBV19 and TRBJ2-7, with 7 bases that match TRBD1. Germline V gene sequence: CDR1 LNHDA, CDR2 SQIVND (reference sequence). J was trimmed by 6 bases and V by 6 bases; bases with no gene match: 11. This CDR3 region has 14 residues. The CDR3, as DNA: TGTGCCAGTAGCCCCACAGGGGCTTTCGGCGAGCAGTACTTC. Amino acids: CASSPTGAFGEQYF.

This clone was observed a handful of times. V gene TRBV7-9 combines with J gene TRBJ1-1; D remains ambiguous. The V gene's germline CDR1 is SEHNR and CDR2 FQNEAQ (reference sequence). The CDR3 runs to 11 residues. V lost 5 bases and J 8 bases, leaving 9 bases between the germline ends. CDR3: CASSEADEAFF. The CDR3 DNA sequence: TGTGCCAGCAGCGAGGCTGACGAAGCTTTCTTT.

J is TRBJ2-5 and V is TRBV6-1, with TRBD1 as a possible D gene (5 bases). V was pared by 10 bases and J by 1 base, with 13 bases between. Germline V gene data show CDR1 as MNHNS and CDR2 as SASEGT. CDR3 length: 13 residues. The CDR3 nucleotides read TGTGCCATCGCCAGGGCCCCCCAAGAGACCCAGTACTTC. This gives the protein CAIARAPQETQYF.

CDR3 loop: CASSLQGAVGNTIYF. DNA of the CDR3: TGTGCCAGCAGCCTACAGGGGGCAGTTGGAAACACCATATATTTT. The rearrangement uses TRBV7-9 and TRBJ1-3, with 9 bases that match TRBD1. After removal of 5 bases from V and 3 bases from J, the junction contained 5 bases not matched to a gene. Germline loops: CDR1 SEHNR, CDR2 FQNEAQ (reference sequence). This CDR3 contains 15 residues.